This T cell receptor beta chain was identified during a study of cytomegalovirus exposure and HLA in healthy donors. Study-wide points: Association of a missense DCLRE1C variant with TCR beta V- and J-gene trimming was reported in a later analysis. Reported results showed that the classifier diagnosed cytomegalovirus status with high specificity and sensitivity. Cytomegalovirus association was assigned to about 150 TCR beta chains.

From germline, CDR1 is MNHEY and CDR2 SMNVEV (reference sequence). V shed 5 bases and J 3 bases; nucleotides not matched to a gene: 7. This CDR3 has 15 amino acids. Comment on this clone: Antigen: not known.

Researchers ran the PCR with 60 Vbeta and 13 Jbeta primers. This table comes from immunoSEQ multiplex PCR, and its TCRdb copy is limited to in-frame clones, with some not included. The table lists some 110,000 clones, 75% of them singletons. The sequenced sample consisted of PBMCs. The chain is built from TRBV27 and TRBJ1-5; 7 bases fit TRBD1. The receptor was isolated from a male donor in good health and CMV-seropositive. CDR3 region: CASSPLGTANQPQHF. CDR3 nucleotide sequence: TGTGCCAGCAGTCCACTAGGGACAGCCAATCAGCCCCAGCATTTT.